Listed below are T cell receptor beta chains from one sample, sequenced in a study of graft-versus-host responses after intestinal transplantation. Sequencing was performed with immunoSEQ multiplex PCR; in TCRdb, only in-frame clones are kept and a portion is missing. This sample has roughly 93,000 clones; around 92% occur once, and the top ten carry around 0.38%. No antigen is known for these receptors. The sequencing used unstimulated CD8+ T cells sorted from spleen or lymph node cells, collected before transplant. The receptors were gathered from a human donor who was the organ donor for an intestinal transplant. Both conserved end residues are part of each CDR3. D genes are given only for firm matches. Clone size appears in some rows only: once, few, many, or a class for an expanded clone.

clone size	J gene	D gene	V gene	CDR3 protein	CDR3 DNA
NA	TRBJ1-2	NA	TRBV19	CASSSGGGLGYTF	TGTGCCAGTAGTTCTGGGGGCGGTTTGGGCTACACCTTC
NA	TRBJ2-7	NA	TRBV7-2	CASSSGQSYEQYF	TGTGCCAGCAGCTCCGGACAGTCCTACGAGCAGTACTTC
once	TRBJ2-7	NA	TRBV7-9	CASSPSGITYEQYF	TGTGCCAGCAGTCCTTCAGGGATTACCTACGAGCAGTACTTC
NA	TRBJ2-2	NA	TRBV9	CASSAGGLTGELFF	TGTGCCAGCAGCGCCGGAGGGCTCACCGGGGAGCTGTTTTTT
NA	TRBJ2-1	NA	TRBV4-1	CASSQDFRGASDNEQFF	TGCGCCAGCAGCCAAGATTTTCGGGGGGCCTCAGACAATGAGCAGTTCTTC
once	TRBJ2-1	NA	TRBV7-9	CASSPPQIGDFNNEQFF	TGTGCCAGCAGCCCGCCGCAAATCGGGGACTTCAACAATGAGCAGTTCTTC
NA	TRBJ1-2	NA	TRBV7-3	CASSTGLGEGYTF	TGTGCCAGCAGCACAGGGTTAGGGGAAGGCTACACCTTC
NA	TRBJ2-1	NA	TRBV2	CASSGLGPEQFF	TGTGCCAGCAGTGGGTTGGGCCCTGAGCAGTTCTTC
NA	TRBJ2-7	NA	TRBV6-5	CASSGGYEQYF	TGTGCCAGCAGTGGCGGCTACGAGCAGTACTTC
NA	TRBJ1-1	NA	TRBV19	CASSIQGANTEAFF	TGTGCCAGTAGTATCCAGGGCGCGAACACTGAAGCTTTCTTT
NA	TRBJ2-2	TRBD2	TRBV5-6	CASSPTSGGELFF	TGTGCCAGCAGCCCTACTAGCGGCGGGGAGCTGTTTTTT
NA	TRBJ2-3	TRBD2	TRBV28	CASSQYSGGKDTQYF	TGTGCCAGCAGTCAATATAGCGGGGGGAAGGATACGCAGTATTTT
NA	TRBJ2-7	NA	TRBV27	CASSYRALYEQYF	TGTGCCAGCAGTTACAGGGCGTTATACGAGCAGTACTTC
once	TRBJ2-3	TRBD2	TRBV2	CASSGLPSGTSGGPSTDTQYF	TGTGCCAGCAGCGGCCTACCGTCGGGGACTAGCGGGGGGCCTAGCACAGATACGCAGTATTTT
once	TRBJ2-7	NA	TRBV6-5	CASSTSSYEQYF	TGTGCCAGCAGCACCAGTTCCTACGAGCAGTACTTC
NA	TRBJ1-2	NA	TRBV30	CAWSFGGSYGYTF	TGTGCCTGGAGTTTTGGGGGCTCCTATGGCTACACCTTC
NA	TRBJ2-7	NA	TRBV9	CASSPGYAYEQYF	TGTGCCAGCAGCCCAGGCTATGCCTACGAGCAGTACTTC
NA	TRBJ1-4	NA	TRBV2	CASGDNRVLLFF	TGTGCCAGCGGGGACAATCGGGTCCTACTGTTTTTT
NA	TRBJ2-1	TRBD2	TRBV4-3	CASSQQGSGEAYNEQFF	TGCGCCAGCAGCCAACAGGGTAGCGGGGAGGCCTACAATGAGCAGTTCTTC
NA	TRBJ2-5	NA	TRBV9	CASSVGQVQETQYF	TGTGCCAGCAGCGTAGGACAGGTCCAAGAGACCCAGTACTTC
NA	TRBJ1-1	NA	TRBV19	CASSSSLEAFF	TGTGCCAGTAGTTCCTCGTTGGAAGCTTTCTTT
NA	TRBJ1-1	TRBD1	TRBV19	CASSSRTGGIEAFF	TGTGCCAGTAGTTCGAGGACAGGGGGGATTGAAGCTTTCTTT
NA	TRBJ2-1	NA	TRBV4-3	CASSQDLSSYNEQFF	TGCGCCAGCAGCCAAGATTTGAGCTCCTACAATGAGCAGTTCTTC
NA	TRBJ1-2	NA	TRBV2	CASSGGTNGYTF	TGTGCCAGCAGTGGAGGGACTAATGGCTACACCTTC
NA	TRBJ2-2	NA	TRBV4-2	CASSPDPGLGTGELFF	TGTGCCAGCAGCCCAGACCCGGGACTGGGCACCGGGGAGCTGTTTTTT
NA	TRBJ2-1	NA	TRBV7-3	CASSGGYEQFF	TGTGCCAGCAGCGGGGGGTATGAGCAGTTCTTC
NA	TRBJ1-2	NA	TRBV19	CASSPGTTYGYTF	TGTGCCAGTAGTCCCGGGACAACCTATGGCTACACCTTC
NA	TRBJ2-1	TRBD2	TRBV2	CASIAGGSYNEQFF	TGTGCCAGCATAGCGGGGGGCTCCTACAATGAGCAGTTCTTC
NA	TRBJ2-1	NA	TRBV2	CASSDRGYSYNEQFF	TGTGCCAGCAGTGATAGGGGCTACTCCTACAATGAGCAGTTCTTC
NA	TRBJ2-7	NA	TRBV5-4	CASSSTVYSYEQYF	TGTGCCAGCAGTTCGACAGTTTACTCCTACGAGCAGTACTTC
once	TRBJ1-1	TRBD1	TRBV6-1	CASSAWTGLNTEAFF	TGTGCCAGCAGTGCCTGGACAGGTCTGAACACTGAAGCTTTCTTT
NA	TRBJ1-3	NA	TRBV5-1	CASSSDLVSGNTIYF	TGCGCCAGCAGCTCCGACTTGGTATCCGGAAACACCATATATTTT
few	TRBJ1-2	TRBD1	TRBV4-3	CASSNTDRGTYGYTF	TGCGCCAGCAGCAACACGGACAGGGGAACTTATGGCTACACCTTC
NA	TRBJ1-5	NA	TRBV7-3	CASTPLRTDNQPQHF	TGTGCCAGCACCCCCCTAAGGACAGATAATCAGCCCCAGCATTTT